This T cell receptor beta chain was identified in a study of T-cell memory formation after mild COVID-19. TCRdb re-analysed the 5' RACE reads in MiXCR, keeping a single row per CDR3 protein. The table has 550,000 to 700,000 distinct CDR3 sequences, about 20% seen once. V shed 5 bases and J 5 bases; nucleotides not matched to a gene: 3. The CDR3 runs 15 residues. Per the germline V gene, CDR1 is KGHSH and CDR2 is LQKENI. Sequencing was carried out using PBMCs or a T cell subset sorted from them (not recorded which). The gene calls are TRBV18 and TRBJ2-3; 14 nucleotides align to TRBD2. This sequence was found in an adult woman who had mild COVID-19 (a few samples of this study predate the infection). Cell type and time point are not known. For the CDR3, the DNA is TGTGCCAGCTCAGCCGGACTAGCGGGAGGAGATACGCAGTATTTT. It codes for CASSAGLAGGDTQYF.